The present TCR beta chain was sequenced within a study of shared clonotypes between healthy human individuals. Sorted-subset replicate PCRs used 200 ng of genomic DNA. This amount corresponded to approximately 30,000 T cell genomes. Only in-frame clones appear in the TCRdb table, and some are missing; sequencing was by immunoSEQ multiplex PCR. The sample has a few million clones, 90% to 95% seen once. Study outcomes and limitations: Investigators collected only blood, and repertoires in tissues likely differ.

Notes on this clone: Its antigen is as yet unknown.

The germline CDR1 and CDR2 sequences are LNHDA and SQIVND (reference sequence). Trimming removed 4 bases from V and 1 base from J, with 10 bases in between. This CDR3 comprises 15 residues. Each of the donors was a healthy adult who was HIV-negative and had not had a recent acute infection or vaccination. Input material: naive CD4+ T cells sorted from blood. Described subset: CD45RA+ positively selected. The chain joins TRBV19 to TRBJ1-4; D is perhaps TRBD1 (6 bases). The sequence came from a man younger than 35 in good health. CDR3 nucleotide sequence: TGTGCCAGTAGTACCGGAGGGGGAACTAATGAAAAACTGTTTTTT. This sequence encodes CASSTGGGTNEKLFF.